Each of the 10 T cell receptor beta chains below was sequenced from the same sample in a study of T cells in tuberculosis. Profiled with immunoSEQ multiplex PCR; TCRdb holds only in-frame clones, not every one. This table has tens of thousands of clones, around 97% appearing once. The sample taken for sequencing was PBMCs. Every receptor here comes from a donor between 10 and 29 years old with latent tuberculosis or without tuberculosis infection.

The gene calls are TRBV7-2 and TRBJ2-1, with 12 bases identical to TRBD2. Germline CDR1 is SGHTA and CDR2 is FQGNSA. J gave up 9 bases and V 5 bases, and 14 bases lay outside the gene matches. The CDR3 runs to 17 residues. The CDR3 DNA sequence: TGTGCCAGCAGCCCGCGGCCTACTAGCGGGAGGTTCAGTGAGCAGTTCTTC. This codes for CASSPRPTSGRFSEQFF.

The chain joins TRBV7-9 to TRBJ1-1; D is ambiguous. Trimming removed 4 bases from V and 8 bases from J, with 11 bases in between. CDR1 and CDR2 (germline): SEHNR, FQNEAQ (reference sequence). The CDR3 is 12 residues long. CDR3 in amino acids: CASSSDIFEAFF. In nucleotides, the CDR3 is TGTGCCAGCAGCTCCGACATATTCGAAGCTTTCTTT.

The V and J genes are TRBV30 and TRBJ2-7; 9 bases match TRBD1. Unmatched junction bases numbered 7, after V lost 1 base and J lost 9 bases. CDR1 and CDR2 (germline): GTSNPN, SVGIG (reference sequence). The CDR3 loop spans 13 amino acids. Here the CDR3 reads CAWSETGGRGQYF. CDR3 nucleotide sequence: TGTGCCTGGAGTGAGACAGGGGGGAGGGGGCAGTACTTC.

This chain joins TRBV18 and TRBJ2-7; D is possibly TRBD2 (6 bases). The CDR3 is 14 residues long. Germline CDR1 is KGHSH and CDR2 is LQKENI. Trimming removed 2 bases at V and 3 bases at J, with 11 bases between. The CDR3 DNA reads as TGTGCCAGCTCACCAGGTACGGGGGACTACGAGCAGTACTTC. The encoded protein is CASSPGTGDYEQYF.

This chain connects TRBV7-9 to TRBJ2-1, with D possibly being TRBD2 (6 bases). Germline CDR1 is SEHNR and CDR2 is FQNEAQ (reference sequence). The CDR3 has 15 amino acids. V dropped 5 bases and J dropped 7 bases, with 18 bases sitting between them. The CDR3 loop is CASSPWDFPSNEQFF. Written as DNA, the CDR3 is TGTGCCAGCAGCCCCTGGGACTTCCCTAGTAATGAGCAGTTCTTC.

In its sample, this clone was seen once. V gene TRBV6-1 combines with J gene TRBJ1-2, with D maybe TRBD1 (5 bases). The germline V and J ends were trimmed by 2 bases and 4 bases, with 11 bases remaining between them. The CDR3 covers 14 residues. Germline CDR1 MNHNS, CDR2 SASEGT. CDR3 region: CASSETREAYGYTF. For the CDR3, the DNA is TGTGCCAGCAGTGAAACCAGGGAGGCCTATGGCTACACCTTC.

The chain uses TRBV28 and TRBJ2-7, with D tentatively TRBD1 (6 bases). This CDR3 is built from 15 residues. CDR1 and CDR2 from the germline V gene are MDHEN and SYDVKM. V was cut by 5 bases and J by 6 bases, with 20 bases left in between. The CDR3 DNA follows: TGTGCCAGCAGTCAGGGGTCGGGTAGAAGGGGCGAGCAGTACTTC. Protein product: CASSQGSGRRGEQYF. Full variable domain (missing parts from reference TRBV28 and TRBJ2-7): DVKVTQSSRYLVKRTGEKVFLECVQDMDHENMFWYRQDPGLGLRLIYFSYDVKMKEKGDIPEGYSVSREKKERFSLILESASTNQTSMYLCASSQGSGRRGEQYFGPGTRLTVT.

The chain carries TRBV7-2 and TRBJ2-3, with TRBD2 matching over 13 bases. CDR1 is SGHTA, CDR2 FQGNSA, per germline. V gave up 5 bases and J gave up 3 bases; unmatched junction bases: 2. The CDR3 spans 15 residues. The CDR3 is CASSATSGGTDTQYF. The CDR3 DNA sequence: TGTGCCAGCAGCGCGACTAGCGGGGGGACAGATACGCAGTATTTT.

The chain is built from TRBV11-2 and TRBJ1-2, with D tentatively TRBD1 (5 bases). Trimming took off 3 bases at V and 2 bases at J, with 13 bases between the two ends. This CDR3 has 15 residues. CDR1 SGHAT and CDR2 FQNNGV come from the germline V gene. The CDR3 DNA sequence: TGTGCCAGCAGCTTGGGGCCGACGGAGAACTATGGCTACACCTTC. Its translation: CASSLGPTENYGYTF.

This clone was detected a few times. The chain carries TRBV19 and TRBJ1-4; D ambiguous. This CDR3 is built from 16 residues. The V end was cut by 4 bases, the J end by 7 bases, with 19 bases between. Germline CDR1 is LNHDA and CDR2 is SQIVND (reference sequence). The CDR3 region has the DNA TGTGCCAGTAGTACGTCCCACGGGAGGCGCAGTGAAAAACTGTTTTTT. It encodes CASSTSHGRRSEKLFF.